One and the same sample provided the 11 T cell receptor beta chains below, sequenced in a study of blood T cell repertoires in COVID-19. The protocol was immunoSEQ multiplex PCR, while the TCRdb copy is restricted to in-frame clones and leaves out a portion. The sample holds a few hundred thousand clones, around 86% seen once. Sequencing was done on a sample of peripheral blood. The receptors were gathered from a man at least 80 years old with acute or convalescent COVID-19.

This clone was counted between two and nine times. This chain links TRBV7-3 with TRBJ2-1; D gene ambiguous. V lost 6 bases, J lost 0 bases, and 12 bases lay in between. The CDR3 runs to 15 residues. Germline values: CDR1 SGHTA, CDR2 FQGTGA. CDR3 residues: CASSPDSLSYNEQFF. The CDR3 DNA is TGTGCCAGCAGTCCTGACTCACTCTCCTACAATGAGCAGTTCTTC. The full variable domain, rest sourced from reference TRBV7-3 and TRBJ2-1, is GAGVSQTPSNKVTEKGKYVELRCDPISGHTALYWYRQSLGQGPEFLIYFQGTGAADDSGLPNDRFFAVRPEGSVSTLKIQRTERGDSAVYLCASSPDSLSYNEQFFGPGTRLTVL.

CDR3 DNA: TGTGCCATCAGTGCCAATCGGGACAGGGACTACAATGAGCAGTTCTTC. This sequence encodes CAISANRDRDYNEQFF. This chain joins TRBV10-3 and TRBJ2-1, with 9 bases lining up with TRBD1. The trim removed 4 bases at V and 3 bases at J, leaving 7 bases unmatched. Germline-derived CDR1 and CDR2 are ENHRY and SYGVKD. The CDR3 totals 16 residues.

The chain has TRBV5-4 and TRBJ2-4; tentatively, D is TRBD1 (6 bases). V lost 2 bases to trimming and J lost 2 bases, with 14 bases between them. Per germline, CDR1 SGHNT and CDR2 YYREEE (reference sequence). This CDR3 is built from 16 residues. The chain's CDR3 is CASSLGAGVTKNIQYF. The DNA for the CDR3 is TGTGCCAGCAGCTTAGGGGCAGGGGTTACCAAAAACATTCAGTACTTC.

The genes are TRBV2 and TRBJ2-7, with D possibly TRBD1 on 5 matching bases. Trimming shortened V by 2 bases and J by 3 bases, and 14 bases separated the two germline ends. The CDR3 length is 15 residues. Germline lookup yields CDR1 SNHLY and CDR2 FYNNEI. CDR3 residues: CASSEIRTPFYEQYF. The CDR3 DNA follows: TGTGCCAGCAGTGAAATCCGGACACCATTCTACGAGCAGTACTTC.

This rearrangement joins TRBV5-6 to TRBJ2-7, with TRBD1 matching over 7 bases. Germline assignment: CDR1 SGHDT and CDR2 YYEEEE. This CDR3 has 14 amino acids. The V gene end was trimmed by 1 base and the J gene end by 7 bases; junction bases not matched to a gene: 8. DNA of the CDR3: TGTGCCAGCAGCTTGAGGCAGGGGGTGAGAGAGCAGTACTTC. Its translation: CASSLRQGVREQYF.

CDR3 sequence: CSARTDYTF. The CDR3 coding sequence is TGCAGTGCTAGGACTGACTACACCTTC. J is TRBJ1-2 and V is TRBV20-1; D gene unclear. The V gene lost 3 bases and the J gene lost 10 bases, with 6 bases spanning the gap. The V gene's germline CDR1 is DFQATT and CDR2 SNEGSKA (reference sequence). The CDR3 totals 9 residues.

The J gene is TRBJ1-4, the V gene TRBV4-2, with D unclear. The V end was cut by 2 bases, the J end by 1 base, with 8 bases between. The CDR3 consists of 15 residues. CDR1 and CDR2 from the germline V gene are LGHNA and YNFKEQ. In nucleotides, the CDR3 is TGTGCCAGCAGCCAACCAGGTAGAACTAATGAAAAACTGTTTTTT. Residues: CASSQPGRTNEKLFF.

The chain links TRBV2 to TRBJ2-7; 9 bases align to TRBD2. The ends lost 4 bases at V and 7 bases at J; junction bases unmatched: 11. This CDR3 comprises 15 residues. Germline V gives CDR1 SNHLY, CDR2 FYNNEI. The CDR3: CASSAGLAVRGEQYF. CDR3 nucleotide sequence: TGTGCCAGCAGTGCGGGACTAGCAGTCAGGGGTGAGCAGTACTTC.

DNA for the CDR3: TGTGCCAGTAGTCCCCACTACGAGCAGTACTTC. Translation gives CASSPHYEQYF. The V gene is TRBV19, the J gene TRBJ2-7, with D unclear. Trimming shortened V by 5 bases and J by 3 bases, and 5 bases separated the two germline ends. This CDR3 contains 11 residues. Germline assignment: CDR1 LNHDA and CDR2 SQIVND (reference sequence).

The rearrangement uses TRBV5-1 and TRBJ2-2, with TRBD1 matching over 9 bases. The V segment lost 4 bases and the J segment 1 base; nucleotides outside the gene matches: 5. From germline, CDR1 is SGHRS and CDR2 YFSETQ. This CDR3 region has 16 residues. DNA for the CDR3: TGCGCCAGCAGCGGGGGACAGGGTTGGAACACCGGGGAGCTGTTTTTT. Its translation is CASSGGQGWNTGELFF.

The V and J genes are TRBV19 and TRBJ1-5, with D maybe TRBD1 (5 bases). The CDR3 is 12 amino acids. CDR1 LNHDA and CDR2 SQIVND come from the germline V gene (reference sequence). Between the trimmed V and J ends, which lost 5 bases and 5 bases, there was a span of 7 bases. The CDR3 region is CASSGRDQPQHF. Written as DNA, the CDR3 is TGTGCCAGTAGTGGCAGGGATCAGCCCCAGCATTTT.